The 18 T cell receptor beta chains presented below share a single source sample, sequenced in a study of tumor-infiltrating lymphocytes in primary liver carcinoma. Each 20-30 mg portion of unsorted bulk tissue served as the source for co-extraction of RNA and DNA. Making TCR beta cDNA involved 400 to 600 ng total RNA and a constant-region primer. Three nested multiplex PCR rounds of slightly modified ARM-PCR generated TCR beta libraries. TRBV1-TRBV30 forward primers and a C-beta reverse primer were used in the first two PCR rounds, which each ran for 9 to 10 cycles. Using its own MiXCR run on the multiplex PCR reads, TCRdb lists one record per CDR3 protein. Here the sample spans about 120,000 distinct CDR3 sequences, 55% to 70% being singletons. The sequenced sample consisted of tumor-adjacent normal liver tissue. The receptors here all came from an older woman with primary liver carcinoma and hepatitis B virus infection.

The genes are TRBV11-2 and TRBJ2-5; 7 bases agree with TRBD1. Germline trimming cut 0 bases from V and 10 bases from J; bases unmatched to any gene: 8. The V gene's germline CDR1 is SGHAT and CDR2 FQNNGV. CDR3 length: 14 amino acids. This CDR3 reads CASSLEGQSGDQYF. The CDR3 nucleotides read TGTGCCAGCAGCTTAGAGGGACAGAGCGGCGACCAGTACTTC.

A word on this clonotype: At one end, the junction sequence differs from germline, possibly due to a read error. The V gene is TRBV4-2, the J gene TRBJ2-2, with D tentatively TRBD2 (5 bases). CDR3 size: 16 residues. Germline values: CDR1 LGHNA, CDR2 YNFKEQ. The CDR3 here is CASSQGASKNTGELFF. CDR3 coding DNA: TGTGCCAGCAGCCAAGGGGCCAGTAAGAACACCGGGGAACTGTTTTTT.

In regard to this clonotype: An end of the junction differs from the germline gene, which may be a read error. The chain is built from TRBV6-5 and TRBJ2-5; 7 bases are a match to TRBD1. The germline V gene encodes CDR1 MNHEY and CDR2 SVGAGI. This CDR3 comprises 14 residues. For the CDR3, the DNA is TGTGCCAGCAGTTCGGGGACAGTTCACGGGACCGAGTACTTC. It specifies CASSSGTVHGTEYF.

As for this clonotype: This may arise from a read error, as a much more abundant clone is one base away. The chain employs TRBV28 and TRBJ1-5, with D tentatively TRBD1 (5 bases). Germline values: CDR1 MDHEN, CDR2 SYDVKM. This CDR3 comprises 14 residues. CDR3 nucleotides: TGTGTCAGCAGTCCCTGGGACGGAAATCAGCCCCAGCATTTT. Amino acid sequence: CVSSPWDGNQPQHF.

In regard to this clonotype: Its ends do not fully match the called genes, so a read error is possible. The gene calls are TRBV4-2 and TRBJ2-7, with 13 nucleotides matching TRBD2. The CDR3 has 15 residues. Germline values: CDR1 LGHNA, CDR2 YNFKEQ. CDR3 loop: CTSSLGLAGAYEQYF. The CDR3 DNA reads as TGTACCAGCAGCCTTGGACTAGCGGGAGCTTACGAGCAGTACTTC.

This clonotype appeared a few times. At one boundary the junction diverges from the germline segment, which might be a read error. J is TRBJ2-7 and V is TRBV11-2, with D perhaps TRBD1 (5 bases). The CDR3 has 13 residues. Germline V lookup: CDR1 SGHAT, CDR2 FQNNGV. CDR3 amino acids: CASSWGTPSEQYF. The CDR3, as DNA: TGTGCCAGCAGCTGGGGCACCCCCTCCGAGCAGTACTTT.

This clonotype showed up many times. The rearrangement joins TRBV6-5 to TRBJ1-2; the match to TRBD1 covers 7 bases. Germline V gene sequence: CDR1 MNHEY, CDR2 SVGAGI. CDR3 length equals 15 residues. V lost 2 bases and J lost 5; bases outside the gene matches: 8. This CDR3 is CASSYRDSVHYGYTF. The CDR3 DNA is TGTGCCAGCAGTTACAGGGACAGTGTCCATTATGGCTACACCTTC.

As regards this clonotype: A much larger clone is a single base away; this may be a read error. The chain combines TRBV7-9 with TRBJ1-1; TRBD1 aligns across 10 bases. The CDR3 is made up of 15 amino acids. In germline, CDR1 is SEHNR, CDR2 FQNEAQ (reference sequence). CDR3 DNA: TGTGCCAACAGCTTAAGACAGGGGGCGCGGACTGAAGCTTTCTTT. Protein product: CANSLRQGARTEAFF.

A word on this clonotype: Possible read error: a much larger clone is one base away. The chain recombines TRBV7-8 with TRBJ2-1; D possibly uses TRBD1 or TRBD2 (5 bases each). This CDR3 is 14 amino acids long. Per germline, CDR1 SGHVS and CDR2 FQNEAQ. The DNA for the CDR3 is TGTGCCAGCAGCTTAGTGGGGGAGCCGAATGGGCAGTTCTTC. Protein product: CASSLVGEPNGQFF.

This clonotype was seen just once. A junction boundary mismatches the germline segment, possibly from a read error. The chain has TRBV29-1 and TRBJ2-3; D remains ambiguous. This CDR3 comprises 12 residues. Germline loops: CDR1 SQVTM, CDR2 ANQGSEA. The CDR3 loop reads CSVGLSTDTQYF. The CDR3 DNA reads TGCAGTGTTGGATTAAGCACAGATACGCAGTATTTT.

Comment on this clonotype: Germline is not matched at one junction end, which may reflect a read error. The CDR3 DNA follows: TGTGCCGGCAGTTTGAGGGGGCTAGCGAGGTCTAATGAAAAACTGTTTTTT. Translated, it gives CAGSLRGLARSNEKLFF. The chain uses TRBV5-8 and TRBJ1-4; 7 bases are a match to TRBD1. The germline gives CDR1 SGHTS, CDR2 YDEGEE. The CDR3 is 17 amino acids.

With respect to this clonotype: Without the conserved terminal phenylalanine or tryptophan, this CDR3 likely stems from a read error. The rearrangement links TRBV6-6 to TRBJ1-1, with D uncertain. The CDR3 consists of 15 residues. Germline CDR1 MNHNY, CDR2 SVGAGI (reference sequence). Trimming removed 5 bases from V and 5 bases from J, with 18 bases in between. The CDR3 is CASSPTLAVRTEAFL. The CDR3 nucleotides are TGTGCCAGCAGTCCGACACTTGCGGTGAGAACTGAAGCTTTCCTT.

This clonotype was counted ten times or more. The rearrangement joins TRBV7-9 to TRBJ2-3, with D hard to call. The germline V gene encodes CDR1 SEHNR and CDR2 FQNEAQ (reference sequence). V lost 1 base to trimming and J lost 2 bases, with 7 bases between them. The CDR3 is 14 amino acids. The CDR3 DNA reads TGTGCCAGCAGCTTAGAGGTTTCCACAGATACGCAGTATTTT. Translated: CASSLEVSTDTQYF.

As concerns this clonotype: A clone one base away is much larger, so this may be a read error. The chain has TRBV28 and TRBJ2-5; possibly TRBD1 for D (5 bases). The CDR3 contains 16 residues. Germline CDR1 MDHEN, CDR2 SYDVKM. Trimming removed 7 bases at V and 4 bases at J, with 22 bases between. CDR3 amino acids: CASNPPGSYGAETQYF. The CDR3 DNA sequence: TGTGCCAGCAACCCACCCGGGTCCTATGGGGCAGAGACCCAGTACTTC. Based on the CDR3 plus reference TRBV28 and TRBJ2-5, the full variable domain is DVKVTQSSRYLVKRTGEKVFLECVQDMDHENMFWYRQDPGLGLRLIYFSYDVKMKEKGDIPEGYSVSREKKERFSLILESASTNQTSMYLCASNPPGSYGAETQYFGPGTRLLVL.

This clonotype was counted ten times or more. The genes are TRBV6-1 and TRBJ1-1; no definite D call. Deletions cut 0 bases from V and 0 bases from J, with 11 bases between. This CDR3 spans 16 amino acids. CDR1 is MNHNS and CDR2 is SASEGT in the germline V gene. The CDR3 DNA sequence: TGTGCCAGCAGTGAAGCTGGGTTTTATATGAACACTGAAGCTTTCTTT. Translated: CASSEAGFYMNTEAFF.

CDR3 amino acids: CSARDLGTTRYEQYF. The DNA of the CDR3 is TGCAGTGCTAGAGATCTTGGGACTACCCGTTATGAGCAGTACTTC. V gene TRBV20-1 combines with J gene TRBJ2-7; 7 bases match TRBD2. CDR1 is DFQATT, CDR2 SNEGSKA, per germline (reference sequence). With 0 bases clipped from V and 7 bases from J, the junction kept 12 bases outside the gene matches. The length of the CDR3 is 15 residues.

Worth noting for this clonotype: A single base separates this from a much larger clone, so it may be a read error. The rearrangement joins TRBV2 to TRBJ1-1; D gene ambiguous. Germline-derived CDR1 and CDR2 are SNHLY and FYNNEI. Trimming removed 1 base from V and 0 bases from J, with 9 bases in between. This CDR3 has 15 amino acids. CDR3 amino acids: CASSEGLGVNTEAFF. In nucleotides, the CDR3 is TGTGCCAGCAGTGAAGGCCTGGGAGTGAACACTGAAGCTTTCTTT.

This clonotype was seen a handful of times. One end of the junction fails to match germline, which may point to a read error. This chain joins TRBV11-1 and TRBJ1-1; maybe TRBD1 (6 bases). The CDR3 covers 14 residues. Germline V gene lookup returns CDR1 SGHAT and CDR2 FQDESV (reference sequence). Here the CDR3 reads CVSSFGRGGTEAFF. In nucleotides, the CDR3 is TGTGTCAGCAGTTTCGGCAGGGGAGGAACTGAAGCTTTCTTT.